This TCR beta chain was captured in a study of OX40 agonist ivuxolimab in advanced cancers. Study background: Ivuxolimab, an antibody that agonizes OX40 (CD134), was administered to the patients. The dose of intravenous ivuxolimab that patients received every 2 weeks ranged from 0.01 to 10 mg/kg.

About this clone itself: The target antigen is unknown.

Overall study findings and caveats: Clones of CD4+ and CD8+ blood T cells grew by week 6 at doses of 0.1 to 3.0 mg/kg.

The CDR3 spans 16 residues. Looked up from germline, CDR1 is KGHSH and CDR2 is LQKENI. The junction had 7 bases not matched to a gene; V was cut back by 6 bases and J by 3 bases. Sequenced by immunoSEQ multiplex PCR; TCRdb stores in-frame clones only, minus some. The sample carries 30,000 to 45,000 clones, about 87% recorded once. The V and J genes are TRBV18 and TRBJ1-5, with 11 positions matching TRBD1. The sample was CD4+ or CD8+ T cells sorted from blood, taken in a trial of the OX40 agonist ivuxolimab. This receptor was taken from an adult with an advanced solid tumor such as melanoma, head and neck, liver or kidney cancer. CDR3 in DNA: TGTGCCAGCTCGGACAGGGGGCGCGGGGACAATCAGCCCCAGCATTTT. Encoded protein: CASSDRGRGDNQPQHF.